This entry lists 5 T cell receptor beta chains sequenced from one sample in a study of blood T cell repertoires in COVID-19. The table came from immunoSEQ multiplex PCR; TCRdb's copy has only in-frame clones and leaves some out. Among approximately 500,000 clones listed, about 89% were seen once. Sequenced: peripheral blood. The source of these receptors is a woman aged 45-59 years with COVID-19, enrolled during active disease.

This chain joins TRBV28 and TRBJ1-1; D perhaps matches TRBD1 (6 bases). CDR3 length: 15 amino acids. Trimming removed 4 bases at V and 7 bases at J, with 19 bases between. Looked up from germline, CDR1 is MDHEN and CDR2 is SYDVKM. In DNA form, the CDR3 reads TGTGCCAGCAGTTCCCCTACCAGGGGCTCGGGTGAAGCTTTCTTT. It is translated as CASSSPTRGSGEAFF.

This chain uses TRBV6-5 with TRBJ2-7, with D perhaps TRBD2 (6 bases). V was trimmed by 2 bases and J by 6 bases, leaving 17 bases between them. The CDR3 totals 15 residues. CDR1 MNHEY and CDR2 SVGAGI come from the germline V gene. CDR3 sequence (DNA): TGTGCCAGCAGTTACGGGGGGACCCGGGCAGGCGAGCAGTACTTC. Amino acids: CASSYGGTRAGEQYF.

The V and J genes are TRBV19 and TRBJ2-2; 7 nucleotides line up with TRBD1. This CDR3 region has 16 residues. Trimming took 3 bases from V and 1 from J; bases not matched to a gene: 5. Germline V gene data show CDR1 as LNHDA and CDR2 as SQIVND (reference sequence). CDR3 nucleotides: TGTGCCAGTAGTATGGATAGACAGGGGAACACCGGGGAGCTGTTTTTT. It codes for CASSMDRQGNTGELFF.

The chain joins TRBV5-1 to TRBJ1-1, with 8 positions matching TRBD1. CDR3 length: 16 residues. The germline V gene encodes CDR1 SGHRS and CDR2 YFSETQ. J gave up 3 bases and V 1 base, and 8 bases lay outside the gene matches. CDR3 DNA: TGCGCCAGCAGCTTGCCAGAGGACAGGGTGTACACTGAAGCTTTCTTT. It yields the protein CASSLPEDRVYTEAFF.

This chain uses TRBV9 with TRBJ2-3; D is ambiguous. CDR1 SGDLS and CDR2 YYNGEE come from the germline V gene. The CDR3 has 16 amino acids. V was cut by 1 base and J by 2 bases, with 14 bases left in between. The CDR3 nucleotides read TGTGCCAGCAGCGTAACTATCGCTTACCCCACAGATACGCAGTATTTT. Translating it yields CASSVTIAYPTDTQYF.